These 6 T cell receptor beta chains share one sample of origin, sequenced in a study of blood T cell repertoires in COVID-19. The protocol was immunoSEQ multiplex PCR, while the TCRdb copy is restricted to in-frame clones and leaves out a portion. The data contain fewer than 450,000 clones, around 87% of them singletons. Sequencing was carried out using peripheral blood. Every receptor here comes from a woman aged 50 to 60 with COVID-19, enrolled during active disease.

The chain recombines TRBV30 with TRBJ2-7; possible D gene TRBD2, 6 bases. Trimming cost V 7 bases and J 2 bases, with 21 bases left between them. Germline V gives CDR1 GTSNPN, CDR2 SVGIG (reference sequence). The CDR3 loop spans 15 amino acids. CDR3 region: CALLPPGLTTYEQYF. CDR3 bases: TGTGCCTTGCTACCCCCGGGACTTACAACCTACGAGCAGTACTTC.

The chain combines TRBV6-2 or TRBV6-3 with TRBJ2-7, with no clear D. Germline CDR1 is MNHEY and CDR2 is SVGEGT. V was shortened by 6 bases and J by 3 bases, with 15 bases between the two germline ends. The CDR3 runs 14 residues. CDR3 nucleotide sequence: TGTGCCAGCAGCACCAAGATACAAGTCTACGAGCAGTACTTC. Translated: CASSTKIQVYEQYF.

This chain uses TRBV6-5 with TRBJ1-5, with 7 bases that match TRBD1. This CDR3 spans 15 amino acids. Germline lookup yields CDR1 MNHEY and CDR2 SVGAGI. With 6 bases clipped from V and 6 bases from J, the junction kept 11 bases outside the gene matches. The CDR3 loop is CASRPPGQMGQPQHF. The CDR3 DNA reads TGTGCCAGCAGACCTCCGGGACAGATGGGTCAGCCCCAGCATTTT.

The chain recombines TRBV3-1 (or the pseudogene TRBV3-2) with TRBJ2-3; maybe TRBD2 (6 bases). V gave up 1 base and J gave up 5 bases, with 16 bases separating them. The CDR3 spans 16 residues. From germline, CDR1 is LGHDT and CDR2 YNNKEL (reference sequence). CDR3 region: CASSQVGSGEGDTQYF. CDR3 coding DNA: TGTGCCAGCAGCCAAGTGGGTAGCGGCGAAGGAGATACGCAGTATTTT.

V and J are TRBV5-1 and TRBJ1-1; 7 bases align to TRBD1. V trimming: 5 bases; J trimming: 4 bases; junction bases outside the gene matches: 5. Per the germline V gene, CDR1 is SGHRS and CDR2 is YFSETQ. CDR3 size: 13 residues. The CDR3 is CASRDTGATEAFF. Written as DNA, the CDR3 is TGCGCCAGCAGGGACACAGGGGCCACTGAAGCTTTCTTT.

The V and J genes are TRBV5-1 and TRBJ1-1, with 8 bases that match TRBD1. The V segment lost 4 bases and the J segment 1 base; nucleotides outside the gene matches: 6. This CDR3 is built from 15 residues. CDR1 is SGHRS and CDR2 is YFSETQ in the germline V gene. The CDR3 bases are TGCGCCAGCAGCCCCGGCGACAGGGGGAACACTGAAGCTTTCTTT. It specifies CASSPGDRGNTEAFF.